The 25 T cell receptor beta chains below all came from one sample that was sequenced in a study of Ad26.COV2.S vaccination and SARS-CoV-2 variants. Described treatment: roughly 18 received Ad26.COV2.S at low or high dose, single or two shots; about 5 received placebo; per-sample allocation not given. It was on day 63 after the first vaccine or placebo injection that samples were taken. Using immunoSEQ multiplex PCR, the repertoire was profiled, and TCRdb retains in-frame clones only, with some absent. The repertoire holds about 350,000 clones, with around 88% as singletons. The starting material was peripheral blood, obtained in a trial of Ad26.COV2.S vaccine versus placebo. The receptors were sampled from a person aged 18-60 years who received the Ad26.COV2.S COVID-19 vaccine or a placebo.

This clone was seen just once. The chain combines TRBV6-2 or TRBV6-3 with TRBJ1-2, with D unresolved. This CDR3 has 15 residues. CDR1 is MNHEY, CDR2 SVGEGT, per germline. V lost 5 bases to trimming and J lost 4 bases, with 17 bases between them. As DNA, the CDR3 is TGTGCCAGCAGTAACCGAGACGGAGGAGGCTATGGCTACACCTTC. Translating it yields CASSNRDGGGYGYTF.

This chain joins TRBV28 and TRBJ2-3; 7 bases match TRBD1. The CDR3 contains 16 residues. V lost 3 bases, J lost 5 bases, and 11 bases stayed unmatched. CDR1 is MDHEN and CDR2 is SYDVKM in the germline V gene. For the CDR3, the DNA is TGTGCCAGCAGTTTCTTGGGGACAGTTATGGGAGATACGCAGTATTTT. Its translation is CASSFLGTVMGDTQYF.

This clone was counted once. The V call is TRBV7-6, the J call TRBJ2-3; D not certain. Trimming shortened V by 4 bases and J by 4 bases, and 18 bases separated the two germline ends. The germline CDR1 and CDR2 sequences are SGHVS and FNYEAQ. The CDR3 runs 16 residues. The CDR3 nucleotides are TGTGCCAGCAGCTCCGACCTCACCCCCTCCCCAGATACGCAGTATTTT. It yields the protein CASSSDLTPSPDTQYF.

The V and J genes are TRBV24-1 and TRBJ2-1; 10 bases are shared with TRBD2. CDR1 is KGHDR, CDR2 SFDVKD, per germline. The ends lost 5 bases at V and 2 bases at J; junction bases unmatched: 8. The CDR3 spans 17 residues. The CDR3 is CATSGGTSARTYNEQFF. CDR3 in DNA: TGTGCCACCAGTGGCGGGACTAGCGCCCGAACCTACAATGAGCAGTTCTTC.

V usage is TRBV27 and J usage is TRBJ1-2; D might be TRBD1 (5 bases). The ends were cut back, 7 bases at V and 5 bases at J, with 20 bases in the middle. This CDR3 spans 15 amino acids. CDR1 is MNHEY and CDR2 is SMNVEV in the germline V gene (reference sequence). The CDR3 is CASKSLGEGAYGYTF. The CDR3 DNA reads TGTGCCAGCAAATCCTTGGGGGAGGGCGCATATGGCTACACCTTC.

The chain carries TRBV24-1 and TRBJ2-1, with TRBD1 matching over 12 bases. This CDR3 has 16 residues. CDR1 and CDR2 from the germline V gene are KGHDR and SFDVKD. Trimming took 4 bases from V and 6 from J; bases not matched to a gene: 6. CDR3: CATSEGDRGRLNEQFF. The CDR3 DNA is TGTGCCACCAGTGAGGGGGACAGGGGGCGCCTCAATGAGCAGTTCTTC.

As for this clone: Other DNA sequences from this sample encode an identical CDR3 as well. J is TRBJ2-1 and V is TRBV10-3; 7 bases are a match to TRBD2. The CDR3 runs 13 residues. Germline values: CDR1 ENHRY, CDR2 SYGVKD. V lost 3 bases to trimming and J lost 8 bases; unmatched junction nucleotides: 4. CDR3 coding DNA: TGTGCCATCAGTGAAACGACTAGCTATGAGCAGTTCTTC. It translates to CAISETTSYEQFF.

As concerns this clone: This could be a read error, since a much larger clone is one nucleotide away. This chain connects TRBV5-8 to TRBJ2-3; no clear D gene. The germline V and J ends were trimmed by 0 bases and 0 bases, with 2 bases remaining between them. The CDR3 contains 13 residues. Germline V gene data show CDR1 as SGHTS and CDR2 as YDEGEE. The CDR3 DNA follows: TGTGCCAGCAGCTTGGGTAGCACAGATACGCAGTATTTT. As protein: CASSLGSTDTQYF.

The chain recombines TRBV18 with TRBJ2-1, with a possible D match to TRBD2 (5 bases). Germline loops: CDR1 KGHSH, CDR2 LQKENI. With 1 base removed from V and 3 bases from J, the gap between germline ends came to 7 bases. The CDR3 contains 14 residues. CDR3 amino acids: CASSPRTGYNEQFF. For the CDR3, the DNA is TGTGCCAGCTCACCACGGACTGGCTACAATGAGCAGTTCTTC.

This chain connects TRBV7-8 to TRBJ2-1; maybe TRBD1 (5 bases). The CDR3 extends over 14 amino acids. Germline V gene lookup returns CDR1 SGHVS and CDR2 FQNEAQ. The V end was cut by 8 bases, the J end by 10 bases, with 21 bases between. The CDR3 sequence is CASAKDLWGQEQFF. DNA of the CDR3: TGTGCCAGCGCCAAGGACCTTTGGGGCCAAGAGCAGTTCTTC.

This chain joins TRBV6-5 and TRBJ2-2; perhaps TRBD1 as D (5 bases). Germline loops: CDR1 MNHEY, CDR2 SVGAGI. The CDR3 is made up of 14 amino acids. The V gene lost 8 bases and the J gene lost 3 bases, with 13 bases spanning the gap. The CDR3 bases are TGTGCCAGCCAGAAGGGGTTCGACACCGGGGAGCTGTTTTTT. This encodes CASQKGFDTGELFF.

The chain combines TRBV6-2 or TRBV6-3 with TRBJ2-3; 10 bases are shared with TRBD2. Germline V gene data show CDR1 as MNHEY and CDR2 as SVGEGT. V dropped 6 bases and J dropped 2; count of bases not matched to a gene: 8. This CDR3 is 16 amino acids long. The CDR3 region is CASSHPGLANTDTQYF. The CDR3 coding sequence is TGTGCCAGCAGCCACCCGGGACTAGCGAACACAGATACGCAGTATTTT.

The chain couples TRBV28 to TRBJ2-3, with 11 bases matching TRBD2. Looked up from germline, CDR1 is MDHEN and CDR2 is SYDVKM. V gave up 10 bases and J gave up 7 bases; unmatched junction bases: 25. The CDR3 extends over 19 amino acids. The CDR3 region is CATPRVVLAGGLPLHTQYF. The CDR3, as DNA: TGTGCCACCCCCAGGGTGGTGCTAGCGGGGGGCCTACCACTTCATACGCAGTATTTT.

The V call is TRBV19, the J call TRBJ1-5, with D tentatively TRBD1 (5 bases). This CDR3 region has 19 residues. In germline, CDR1 is LNHDA, CDR2 SQIVND (reference sequence). V was trimmed by 3 bases and J by 4 bases, leaving 25 bases between them. CDR3 sequence (DNA): TGTGCCAGTAGTATCTTATCAGGGCTCCGGGGGACTATGAATCAGCCCCAGCATTTT. Its translation is CASSILSGLRGTMNQPQHF. The full variable domain, completed using reference TRBV19 and TRBJ1-5, is DGGITQSPKYLFRKEGQNVTLSCEQNLNHDAMYWYRQDPGQGLRLIYYSQIVNDFQKGDIAEGYSVSREKKESFPLTVTSAQKNPTAFYLCASSILSGLRGTMNQPQHFGDGTRLSIL.

This rearrangement joins TRBV29-1 to TRBJ2-2; 10 nucleotides align to TRBD2. This CDR3 has 16 residues. From germline, CDR1 is SQVTM and CDR2 ANQGSEA. J was trimmed by 4 bases and V by 7 bases; bases with no gene match: 12. CDR3 nucleotides: TGCAGCGCCTCTAGCGGGGGCCCTGTGGGCACCGGGGAGCTGTTTTTT. Its translation: CSASSGGPVGTGELFF.

This chain joins TRBV27 and TRBJ2-1; possible D gene TRBD2, 7 bases. Trimming removed 3 bases at V and 6 bases at J, with 18 bases between. This CDR3 spans 16 amino acids. Germline V gene lookup returns CDR1 MNHEY and CDR2 SMNVEV (reference sequence). CDR3 loop: CASSFGRGRAFNEQFF. In nucleotides, the CDR3 is TGTGCCAGCAGTTTCGGTAGGGGGAGGGCTTTCAATGAGCAGTTCTTC.

The chain is built from TRBV3-1 (or the pseudogene TRBV3-2) and TRBJ1-2, with D possibly being TRBD1 (5 bases). This CDR3 has 15 amino acids. With 5 bases removed from V and 6 bases from J, the gap between germline ends came to 19 bases. Germline V gene sequence: CDR1 LGHDT, CDR2 YNNKEL (reference sequence). The DNA for the CDR3 is TGTGCCAGCAGCTTAGGGACCCAAACGGTGGATGGCTACACCTTC. This encodes CASSLGTQTVDGYTF.

The chain employs TRBV4-2 and TRBJ1-2, with D uncertain. This CDR3 spans 15 amino acids. CDR1 and CDR2 (germline): LGHNA, YNFKEQ. The V end lost 0 bases, the J end lost 3 bases, and 11 bases lay between the germline ends. The CDR3 bases are TGTGCCAGCAGCCAAGAGATTAGGGCAGACTATGGCTACACCTTC. Its protein is CASSQEIRADYGYTF.

The chain is built from TRBV11-3 and TRBJ1-6, with a weak D call TRBD1 (5 bases). CDR1 SGHNT and CDR2 YENEEA come from the germline V gene. Trimming took off 1 base at V and 11 bases at J, with 6 bases between the two ends. The CDR3 consists of 12 residues. The DNA for the CDR3 is TGTGCCAGCAGCTTAGGACAGCCACCCCTCCACTTT. This gives the protein CASSLGQPPLHF.

The CDR3: CASRDRAKINSPLHF. In DNA form, the CDR3 reads TGTGCCAGCAGAGACAGGGCTAAGATTAATTCACCCCTCCACTTT. The rearrangement links TRBV28 to TRBJ1-6; 7 bases line up with TRBD1. CDR1 MDHEN and CDR2 SYDVKM come from the germline V gene. The CDR3 length is 15 residues. Trimming at V came to 6 bases and at J to 6 bases, leaving 8 bases not matched to a gene.

The chain uses TRBV5-6 and TRBJ2-7; D not certain. The CDR3 contains 13 residues. Germline loops: CDR1 SGHDT, CDR2 YYEEEE. V was pared by 4 bases and J by 0 bases, with 8 bases between. CDR3 sequence: CASSMVPSYEQYF. CDR3 DNA: TGTGCCAGCAGCATGGTTCCCTCCTACGAGCAGTACTTC. The variable domain in full, completed from reference TRBV5-6 and TRBJ2-7, reads DAGVTQSPTHLIKTRGQQVTLRCSPKSGHDTVSWYQQALGQGPQFIFQYYEEEERQRGNFPDRFSGHQFPNYSSELNVNALLLGDSALYLCASSMVPSYEQYFGPGTRLTVT.

The chain combines TRBV11-2 with TRBJ2-7; D perhaps matches TRBD2 (6 bases). Looked up from germline, CDR1 is SGHAT and CDR2 is FQNNGV. CDR3 length equals 15 residues. With 4 bases removed from V and 0 bases from J, the gap between germline ends came to 13 bases. CDR3: CASSSLADSSYEQYF. The CDR3 DNA follows: TGTGCCAGCAGCTCCTTAGCGGATTCCTCCTACGAGCAGTACTTC.

As for this clone: Additional DNA sequences in this sample encode the identical CDR3. This chain links TRBV27 with TRBJ2-3, with D possibly matching TRBD2 (5 bases). Trimming removed 3 bases from V and 6 bases from J, with 10 bases in between. The CDR3 covers 13 residues. Germline V lookup: CDR1 MNHEY, CDR2 SMNVEV (reference sequence). This chain's CDR3 is CASSLGRGDTQYF. In DNA form, the CDR3 reads TGTGCCAGCAGTTTGGGCCGCGGGGATACGCAGTATTTT.

V gene TRBV7-6 combines with J gene TRBJ2-1; the D gene is possibly TRBD1 (6 bases). The CDR3 contains 13 residues. The V and J ends lost 5 bases and 7 bases respectively, with 12 bases between them. Germline CDR1 is SGHVS and CDR2 is FNYEAQ. The CDR3 is CASSAGQRNEQFF. CDR3 nucleotides: TGTGCCAGCAGCGCCGGACAGAGAAATGAGCAGTTCTTC.

V and J are TRBV10-2 and TRBJ2-1; 10 bases agree with TRBD2. The CDR3 spans 16 residues. V lost 4 bases and J lost 8; bases outside the gene matches: 11. Germline assignment: CDR1 WSHSY and CDR2 SAAADI. Here the CDR3 reads CASSGPAGGPRYEQFF. The CDR3 coding sequence is TGCGCCAGCAGTGGGCCAGCGGGGGGGCCGAGGTATGAGCAGTTCTTC.